Reported below is one T cell receptor (beta chain). These data are taken from a study of blood T cell repertoires in COVID-19. The wider study: Samples representing acute and convalescent COVID-19 were sourced from the United States, Italy and Spain.

In the study's own analysis: Amplifying reference gene primers gave estimates of nucleated cell counts. Sequenced by immunoSEQ multiplex PCR; TCRdb stores in-frame clones only, minus some. The V and J calls and the clone size are those of that table, but D and trimming were determined from the DNA. The table lists about 110,000 clones, 70% to 90% of them singletons. Germline assignment: CDR1 MNHEY and CDR2 SVGAGI. Deletions cut 0 bases from V and 4 bases from J, with 10 bases between. There are 15 residues in the CDR3. The chain joins TRBV6-5 to TRBJ1-5; unclear D gene. This clonotype was obtained from a woman aged 45-65 years with acute or convalescent COVID-19. Specimen: peripheral blood. The DNA of the CDR3 is TGTGCCAGCAGTTACTCCGCAGGAGGGAATCAGCCCCAGCATTTT. Its protein product is CASSYSAGGNQPQHF.